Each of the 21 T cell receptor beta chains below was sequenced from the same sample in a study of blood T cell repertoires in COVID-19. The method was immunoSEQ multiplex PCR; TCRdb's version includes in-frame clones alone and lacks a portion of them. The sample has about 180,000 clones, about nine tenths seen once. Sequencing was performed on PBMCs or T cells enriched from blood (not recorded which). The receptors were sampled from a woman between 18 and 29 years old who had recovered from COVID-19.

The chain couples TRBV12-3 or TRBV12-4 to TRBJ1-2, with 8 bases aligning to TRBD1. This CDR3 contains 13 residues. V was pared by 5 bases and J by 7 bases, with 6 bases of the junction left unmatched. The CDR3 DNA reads TGTGCCAGCAGTCCGGACAGGGTGCGTGGCTACACCTTC. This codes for CASSPDRVRGYTF.

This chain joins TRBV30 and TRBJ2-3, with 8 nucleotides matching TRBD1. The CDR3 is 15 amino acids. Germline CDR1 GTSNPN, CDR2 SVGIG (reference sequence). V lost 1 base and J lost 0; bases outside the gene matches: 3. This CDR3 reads CAWSGQGTSTDTQYF. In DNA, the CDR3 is TGTGCCTGGAGTGGACAGGGGACTAGCACAGATACGCAGTATTTT.

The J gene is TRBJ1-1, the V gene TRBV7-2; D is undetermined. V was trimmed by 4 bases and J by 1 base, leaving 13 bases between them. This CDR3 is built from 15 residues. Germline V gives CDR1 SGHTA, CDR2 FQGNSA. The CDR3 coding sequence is TGTGCCAGCAGCTCTGGTCGACACGCGAACACTGAAGCTTTCTTT. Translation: CASSSGRHANTEAFF.

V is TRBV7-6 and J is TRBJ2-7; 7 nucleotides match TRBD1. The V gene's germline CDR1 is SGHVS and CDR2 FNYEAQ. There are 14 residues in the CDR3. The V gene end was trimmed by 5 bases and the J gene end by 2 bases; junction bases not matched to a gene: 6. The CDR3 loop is CASSVGRGTYEQYF. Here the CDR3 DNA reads TGTGCCAGCAGCGTGGGCAGGGGGACCTACGAGCAGTACTTC. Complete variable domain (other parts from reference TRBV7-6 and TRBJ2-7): GAGVSQSPRYKVTKRGQDVALRCDPISGHVSLYWYRQALGQGPEFLTYFNYEAQQDKSGLPNDRFSAERPEGSISTLTIQRTEQRDSAMYRCASSVGRGTYEQYFGPGTRLTVT.

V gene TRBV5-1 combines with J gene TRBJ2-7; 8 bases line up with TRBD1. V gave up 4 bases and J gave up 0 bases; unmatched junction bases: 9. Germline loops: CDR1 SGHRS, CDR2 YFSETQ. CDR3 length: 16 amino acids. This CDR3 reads CASSLLDRGYSYEQYF. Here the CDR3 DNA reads TGCGCCAGCAGCCTTCTCGACAGGGGATACTCCTACGAGCAGTACTTC. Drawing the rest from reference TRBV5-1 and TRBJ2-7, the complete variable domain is KAGVTQTPRYLIKTRGQQVTLSCSPISGHRSVSWYQQTPGQGLQFLFEYFSETQRNKGNFPGRFSGRQFSNSRSEMNVSTLELGDSALYLCASSLLDRGYSYEQYFGPGTRLTVT.

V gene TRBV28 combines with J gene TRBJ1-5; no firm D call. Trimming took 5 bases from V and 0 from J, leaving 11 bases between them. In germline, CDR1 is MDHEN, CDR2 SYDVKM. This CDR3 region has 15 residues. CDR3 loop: CASSPHYNSNQPQHF. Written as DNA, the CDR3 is TGTGCCAGCAGTCCTCACTATAATAGCAATCAGCCCCAGCATTTT.

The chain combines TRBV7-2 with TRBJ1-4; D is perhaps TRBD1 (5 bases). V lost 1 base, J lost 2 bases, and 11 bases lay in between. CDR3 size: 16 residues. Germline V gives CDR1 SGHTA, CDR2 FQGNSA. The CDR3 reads CASSLVSQGTNEKLFF. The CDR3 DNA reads TGTGCCAGCAGCTTAGTCAGCCAGGGTACTAATGAAAAACTGTTTTTT.

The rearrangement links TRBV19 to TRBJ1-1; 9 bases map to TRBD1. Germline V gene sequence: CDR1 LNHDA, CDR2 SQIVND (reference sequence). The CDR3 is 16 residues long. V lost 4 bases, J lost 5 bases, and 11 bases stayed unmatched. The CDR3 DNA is TGTGCCAGTAGTACTCTCACCACAGGGGGCGGAACTGAAGCTTTCTTT. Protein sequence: CASSTLTTGGGTEAFF.

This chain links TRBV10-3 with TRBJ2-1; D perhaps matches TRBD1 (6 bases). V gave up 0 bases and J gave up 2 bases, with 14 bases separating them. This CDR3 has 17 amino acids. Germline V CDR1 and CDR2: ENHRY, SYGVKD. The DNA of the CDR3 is TGTGCCATCAGTGAGTCGGTAACAGGGCCCGCCTACAATGAGCAGTTCTTC. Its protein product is CAISESVTGPAYNEQFF.

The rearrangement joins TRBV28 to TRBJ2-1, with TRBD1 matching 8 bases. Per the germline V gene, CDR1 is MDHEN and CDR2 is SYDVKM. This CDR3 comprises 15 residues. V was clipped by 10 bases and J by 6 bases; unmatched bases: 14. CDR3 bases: TGTGCCATTCAGTTCAGGGGGCAGTTGGGCAATGAGCAGTTCTTC. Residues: CAIQFRGQLGNEQFF.

CDR3: CATSEGTHSTNEKLFF. The CDR3 DNA reads as TGTGCCACCAGTGAAGGGACACACTCAACTAATGAAAAACTGTTTTTT. The chain carries TRBV24-1 and TRBJ1-4; possible D gene TRBD1, 6 bases. The length of the CDR3 is 16 residues. Germline assignment: CDR1 KGHDR and CDR2 SFDVKD. Between the trimmed V and J ends, which lost 4 bases and 0 bases, there was a span of 11 bases.

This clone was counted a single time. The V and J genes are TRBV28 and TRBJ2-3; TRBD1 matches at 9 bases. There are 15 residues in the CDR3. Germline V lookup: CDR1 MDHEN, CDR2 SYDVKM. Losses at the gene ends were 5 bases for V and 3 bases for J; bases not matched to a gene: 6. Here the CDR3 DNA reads TGTGCCAGCAGTCCAGGACAGGGGAGTACAGATACGCAGTATTTT. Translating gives CASSPGQGSTDTQYF. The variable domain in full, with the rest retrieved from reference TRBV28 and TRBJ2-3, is DVKVTQSSRYLVKRTGEKVFLECVQDMDHENMFWYRQDPGLGLRLIYFSYDVKMKEKGDIPEGYSVSREKKERFSLILESASTNQTSMYLCASSPGQGSTDTQYFGPGTRLTVL.

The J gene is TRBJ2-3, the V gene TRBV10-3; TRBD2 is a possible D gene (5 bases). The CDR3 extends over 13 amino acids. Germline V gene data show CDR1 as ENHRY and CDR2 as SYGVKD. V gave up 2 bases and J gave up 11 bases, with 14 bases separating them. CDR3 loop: CAISERAPEGQYF. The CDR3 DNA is TGTGCCATCAGTGAGAGGGCGCCCGAGGGGCAGTATTTT.

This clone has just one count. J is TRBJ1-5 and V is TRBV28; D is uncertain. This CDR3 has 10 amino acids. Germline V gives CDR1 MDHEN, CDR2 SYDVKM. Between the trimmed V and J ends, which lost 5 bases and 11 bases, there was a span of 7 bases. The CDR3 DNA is TGTGCCAGCAGTACCGGGACCCAGCATTTT. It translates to CASSTGTQHF.

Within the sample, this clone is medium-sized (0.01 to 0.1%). Written as DNA, the CDR3 is TGCGCCAGCAGCGGGAGCGGGATTTTGGATGAGCAGTTCTTC. Residues: CASSGSGILDEQFF. The chain joins TRBV10-1 to TRBJ2-1, with 7 bases fitting TRBD2. Per germline, CDR1 WNHNN and CDR2 SYGVQD (reference sequence). This CDR3 is built from 14 residues. V lost 6 bases and J lost 8; bases outside the gene matches: 10.

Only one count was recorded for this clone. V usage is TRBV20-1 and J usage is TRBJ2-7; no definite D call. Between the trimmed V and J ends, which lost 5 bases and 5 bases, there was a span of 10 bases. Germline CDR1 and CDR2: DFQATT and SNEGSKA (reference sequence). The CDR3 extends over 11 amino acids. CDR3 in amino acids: CSAPYRDEQYF. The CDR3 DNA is TGCAGTGCTCCATACCGAGACGAGCAGTACTTC.

The CDR3 region is CASSPPGGSEAFF. The DNA of the CDR3 is TGCGCCAGCAGCCCCCCAGGGGGTAGTGAAGCTTTCTTT. The V and J genes are TRBV4-3 and TRBJ1-1; 7 nucleotides align to TRBD1. Germline lookup yields CDR1 LGHNA and CDR2 YSLEER. With V trimmed by 4 bases and J by 7 bases, 6 bases remained unmatched. This CDR3 is 13 amino acids long.

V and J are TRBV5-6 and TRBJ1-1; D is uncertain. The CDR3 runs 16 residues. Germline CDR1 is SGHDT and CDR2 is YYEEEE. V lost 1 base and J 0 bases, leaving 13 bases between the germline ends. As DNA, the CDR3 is TGTGCCAGCAGCTTGATTGTGAGTGCGATGAACACTGAAGCTTTCTTT. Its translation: CASSLIVSAMNTEAFF.

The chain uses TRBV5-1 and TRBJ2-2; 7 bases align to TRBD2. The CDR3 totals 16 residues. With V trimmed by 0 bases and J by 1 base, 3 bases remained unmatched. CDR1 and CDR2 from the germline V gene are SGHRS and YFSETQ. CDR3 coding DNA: TGCGCCAGCAGCTTGGGGGCTAGCGGGAACACCGGGGAGCTGTTTTTT. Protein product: CASSLGASGNTGELFF.

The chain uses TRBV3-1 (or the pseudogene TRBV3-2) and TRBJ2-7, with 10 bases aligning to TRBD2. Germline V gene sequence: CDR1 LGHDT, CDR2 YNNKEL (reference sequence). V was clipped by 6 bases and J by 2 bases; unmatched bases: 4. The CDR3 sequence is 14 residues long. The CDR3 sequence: CASRLAGAAYEQYF. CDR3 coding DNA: TGTGCCAGCAGGCTAGCGGGGGCTGCCTACGAGCAGTACTTC.

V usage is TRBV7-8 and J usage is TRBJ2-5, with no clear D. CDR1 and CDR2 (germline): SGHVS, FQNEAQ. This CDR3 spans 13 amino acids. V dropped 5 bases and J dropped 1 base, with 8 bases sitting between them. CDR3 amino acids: CASSIGGQETQYF. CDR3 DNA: TGTGCCAGCAGCATAGGCGGCCAAGAGACCCAGTACTTC.